This T cell receptor beta chain comes out of a study of OX40 agonist ivuxolimab in advanced cancers. At the level of the study: The dose-escalation group included hepatocellular carcinoma, melanoma, renal cell carcinoma and head and neck cancer.

Findings and limits, study-wide: Dosing at 0.1 to 3.0 mg/kg was accompanied by clonal expansion of CD4+ and CD8+ blood T cells by week 6.

The J segment lost 2 bases and the V segment lost 5 bases, leaving 11 bases of the junction unmatched. The CDR3 loop spans 16 amino acids. Germline V gene sequence: CDR1 SGHTA, CDR2 FQGTGA. A remark on this clone: Its antigen is currently unknown.

The repertoire was sequenced with immunoSEQ multiplex PCR; TCRdb's copy has only in-frame clones and lacks some. The repertoire holds around 45,000 clones, with roughly 90% as singletons. The rearrangement links TRBV7-3 to TRBJ2-7; 8 bases agree with TRBD2. Source: CD4+ or CD8+ T cells sorted from blood, taken in a trial of the OX40 agonist ivuxolimab. This sequence was found in an adult with an advanced solid tumor such as melanoma, head and neck, liver or kidney cancer. Written as DNA, the CDR3 is TGTGCCAGCAGCCCCACTCCCTCAGCGGGGGCCTACGAGCAGTACTTC. Its translation is CASSPTPSAGAYEQYF.